Below, one TCR beta chain is given with its context. This CDR3 region has 12 residues. V was clipped by 5 bases and J by 16 bases, with 18 bases between them. The sample belongs to a study of blood T cell repertoires in COVID-19. Study-level information: The United States, Italy and Spain were the sources of the acute and convalescent COVID-19 samples.

Two negative PCRs, clearance, or symptom resolution had been documented for recovered Cohort 3 donors. Assay: immunoSEQ multiplex PCR; the TCRdb copy retains only in-frame clones and omits some. The sample contains around 450,000 clones, approximately 90% of which appear only once. The sample was PBMCs or T cells enriched from blood (not recorded which). The rearrangement uses TRBV12-3 or TRBV12-4 and TRBJ2-1; D might be TRBD1 (5 bases). This receptor was identified in a woman under 30 who had recovered from COVID-19. The DNA for the CDR3 is TGTGCCAGCAGTCTAGGTAATGGGGCGGAATTCTTC. Its protein is CASSLGNGAEFF.